The 12 T cell receptor beta chains listed next were all sequenced from one sample in a study of T-cell memory formation after mild COVID-19. TCRdb independently ran MiXCR on the 5' RACE reads; one entry per CDR3 protein. The sample has roughly 190,000 distinct CDR3 sequences; 18% are singletons. The specimen was PBMCs or a T cell subset sorted from them (not recorded which). The receptor source for this set is an adult woman who had mild COVID-19 (a few samples of this study predate the infection). Cell type and time point are not known.

Of note for this clonotype: A read error may produce the germline difference seen at one junction end. The chain uses TRBV5-1 and TRBJ2-5; TRBD1 is a possible D gene (5 bases). The CDR3 totals 14 residues. CDR1 is SGHRS, CDR2 YFSETQ, per germline. In DNA form, the CDR3 reads TGCGCCAGCAGCTTGGCAGGGAACCAAGAGACCCAGTCCTTC. It translates to CASSLAGNQETQSF.

This clonotype was detected many times. The rearrangement links TRBV12-3 or TRBV12-4 to TRBJ2-1, with D hard to call. This CDR3 region has 10 residues. The ends were cut back, 6 bases at V and 12 bases at J, with 9 bases in the middle. Written as DNA, the CDR3 is TGTGCCAGCAGCTTACTGGGGCAGTTCTTC. Its protein is CASSLLGQFF.

This clonotype was observed a handful of times. CDR3 sequence: CASSTGTVLYGYTF. The CDR3 DNA follows: TGCGCCAGCAGCACCGGGACAGTGCTCTATGGCTACACCTTC. V usage is TRBV5-1 and J usage is TRBJ1-2; 7 bases agree with TRBD1. Germline CDR1 reads SGHRS; CDR2 reads YFSETQ. This CDR3 has 14 amino acids. V lost 4 bases and J lost 4; bases outside the gene matches: 7.

The chain links TRBV11-2 to TRBJ2-2; TRBD1 matches 7 bases. This CDR3 has 16 residues. Germline lookup yields CDR1 SGHAT and CDR2 FQNNGV. Trimming at V came to 4 bases and at J to 7 bases, leaving 12 bases not matched to a gene. CDR3 region: CASSSPSGTVGGELFF. The CDR3 bases are TGTGCCAGCAGCTCTCCGTCCGGGACAGTAGGCGGGGAGCTGTTTTTT.

In its sample, this clonotype was seen a few times. The chain is built from TRBV2 and TRBJ2-7; 10 nucleotides agree with TRBD1. The V gene's germline CDR1 is SNHLY and CDR2 FYNNEI. The CDR3 covers 15 residues. The V segment lost 5 bases and the J segment 3 bases; nucleotides outside the gene matches: 7. The CDR3 DNA reads TGTGCCAGCAGTTTGGGACAGGGGAAACTCTACGAGCAGTACTTC. This sequence encodes CASSLGQGKLYEQYF.

This chain uses TRBV29-1 with TRBJ1-2; D may be TRBD1 (6 bases). Germline V gene lookup returns CDR1 SQVTM and CDR2 ANQGSEA. V gave up 1 base and J gave up 5 bases, with 17 bases separating them. The CDR3 runs 15 residues. The CDR3 DNA follows: TGCAGCGTTGAAGGCAGGGGCCCGGAAGGGTATGGCTACACCTTC. It codes for CSVEGRGPEGYGYTF.

This chain joins TRBV11-3 and TRBJ2-7; weak D call: TRBD2 (5 bases). Between the trimmed V and J ends, which lost 5 bases and 1 base, there was a span of 12 bases. Germline CDR1 reads SGHNT; CDR2 reads YENEEA. The CDR3 loop spans 14 amino acids. The CDR3 coding sequence is TGTGCCAGCAGCGCGCGCTCGGGGTCCTACGAGCAGTACTTC. Amino acids: CASSARSGSYEQYF.

The genes are TRBV10-3 and TRBJ2-2; 10 positions match TRBD2. V lost 7 bases and J lost 5; bases outside the gene matches: 10. This CDR3 comprises 16 residues. The germline gives CDR1 ENHRY, CDR2 SYGVKD. The CDR3 protein is CAITPDSGGSTGELFF. The CDR3, as DNA: TGTGCCATCACCCCCGATAGCGGGGGGTCGACCGGGGAGCTGTTTTTT.

This clonotype was picked up a small number of times. The chain uses TRBV7-9 and TRBJ2-7; TRBD1 agrees at 8 bases. Germline V gene sequence: CDR1 SEHNR, CDR2 FQNEAQ (reference sequence). The junction had 6 bases not matched to a gene; V was cut back by 0 bases and J by 2 bases. This CDR3 has 16 amino acids. Here the CDR3 DNA reads TGTGCCAGCAGCTTAGCCGGGACAGGCAAAACCTACGAGCAGTACTTC. Amino acid sequence: CASSLAGTGKTYEQYF.

This clonotype was found a few times. This chain uses TRBV7-9 with TRBJ1-1; D is possibly TRBD1 (5 bases). The CDR3 is 15 amino acids. V was cut by 4 bases and J by 1 base, with 13 bases left in between. Looked up from germline, CDR1 is SEHNR and CDR2 is FQNEAQ (reference sequence). The CDR3 nucleotides are TGTGCCAGCAGCTGGAGGCAGGGTTGGAACACTGAAGCTTTCTTT. As protein: CASSWRQGWNTEAFF.

This clonotype appeared a few times. The chain carries TRBV2 and TRBJ2-3; perhaps TRBD2 as D (5 bases). Per the germline V gene, CDR1 is SNHLY and CDR2 is FYNNEI. With 4 bases removed from V and 2 bases from J, the gap between germline ends came to 13 bases. There are 15 residues in the CDR3. CDR3 sequence (DNA): TGTGCCAGCAGTGCCCGAGCGGCGCCCACAGATACGCAGTATTTT. Residues: CASSARAAPTDTQYF.

This clonotype has only a few counts. This chain connects TRBV12-3 or TRBV12-4 to TRBJ2-5, with TRBD2 matching over 9 bases. The CDR3 spans 17 residues. The V gene end was trimmed by 5 bases and the J gene end by 4 bases; junction bases not matched to a gene: 14. CDR3 nucleotides: TGTGCCAGCAGTCCCGGGGGTAGCGGGAGAATAGGAGAGACCCAGTACTTC. It yields the protein CASSPGGSGRIGETQYF.